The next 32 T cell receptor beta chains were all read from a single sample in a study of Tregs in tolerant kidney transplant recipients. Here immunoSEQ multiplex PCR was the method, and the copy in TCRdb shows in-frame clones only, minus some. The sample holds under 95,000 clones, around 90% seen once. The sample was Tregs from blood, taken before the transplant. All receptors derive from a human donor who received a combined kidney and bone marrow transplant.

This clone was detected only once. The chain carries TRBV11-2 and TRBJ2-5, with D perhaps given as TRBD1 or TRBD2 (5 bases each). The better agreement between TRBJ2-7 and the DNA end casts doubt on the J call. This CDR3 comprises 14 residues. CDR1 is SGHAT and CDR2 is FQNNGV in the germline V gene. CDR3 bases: TGTGCCAGCAGCTTAGCTGGGACGGGCTACGAGCAGTACTTC. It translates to CASSLAGTGYEQYF.

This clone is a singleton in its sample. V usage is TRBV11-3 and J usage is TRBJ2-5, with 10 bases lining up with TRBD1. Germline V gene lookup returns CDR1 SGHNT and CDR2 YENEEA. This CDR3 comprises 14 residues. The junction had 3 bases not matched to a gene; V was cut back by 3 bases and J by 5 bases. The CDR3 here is CASSLGTGEETQYF. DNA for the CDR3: TGTGCCAGCAGCTTGGGGACAGGGGAGGAGACCCAGTACTTC.

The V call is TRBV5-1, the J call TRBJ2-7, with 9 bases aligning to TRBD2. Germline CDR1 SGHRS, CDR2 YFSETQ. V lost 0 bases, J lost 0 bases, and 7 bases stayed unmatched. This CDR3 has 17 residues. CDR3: CASSLAAGGTSSYEQYF. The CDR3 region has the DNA TGCGCCAGCAGCTTGGCAGCGGGAGGCACTAGCTCCTACGAGCAGTACTTC.

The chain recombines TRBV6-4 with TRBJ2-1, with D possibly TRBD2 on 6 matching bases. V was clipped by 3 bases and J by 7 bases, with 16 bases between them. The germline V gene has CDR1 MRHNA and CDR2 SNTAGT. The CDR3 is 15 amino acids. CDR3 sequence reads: CASSDQGRGYNEQFF. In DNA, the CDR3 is TGTGCCAGCAGTGATCAAGGGCGGGGTTATAATGAGCAGTTCTTC.

The CDR3 loop reads CASSELGAGGEAFF. The CDR3 DNA reads TGTGCCAGCAGTGAACTGGGGGCAGGGGGTGAAGCTTTCTTT. The chain couples TRBV2 to TRBJ1-1; 7 bases map to TRBD1. Germline CDR1 SNHLY, CDR2 FYNNEI. Losses at the gene ends were 2 bases for V and 7 bases for J; bases not matched to a gene: 7. The CDR3 is made up of 14 amino acids.

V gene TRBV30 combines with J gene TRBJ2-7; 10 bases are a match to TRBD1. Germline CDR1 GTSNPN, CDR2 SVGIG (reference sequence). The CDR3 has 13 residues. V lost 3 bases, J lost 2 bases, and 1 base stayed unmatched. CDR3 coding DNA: TGTGCCTGGAGGGACAGGGGGGCCTACGAGCAGTACTTC. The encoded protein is CAWRDRGAYEQYF.

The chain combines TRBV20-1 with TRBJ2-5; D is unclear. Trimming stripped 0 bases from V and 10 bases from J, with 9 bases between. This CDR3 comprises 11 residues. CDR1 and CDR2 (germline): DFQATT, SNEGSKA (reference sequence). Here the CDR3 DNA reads TGCAGTGCTAGAGATATGACTTACCAGTACTTC. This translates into CSARDMTYQYF.

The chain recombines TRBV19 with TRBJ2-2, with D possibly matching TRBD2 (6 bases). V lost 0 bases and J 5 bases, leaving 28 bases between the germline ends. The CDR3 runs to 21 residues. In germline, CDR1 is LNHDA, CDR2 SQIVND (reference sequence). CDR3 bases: TGTGCCAGTAGTATAGACGGAAGCTCCCTACCTCGGGGAGGAAAAACCGGGGAGCTGTTTTTT. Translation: CASSIDGSSLPRGGKTGELFF.

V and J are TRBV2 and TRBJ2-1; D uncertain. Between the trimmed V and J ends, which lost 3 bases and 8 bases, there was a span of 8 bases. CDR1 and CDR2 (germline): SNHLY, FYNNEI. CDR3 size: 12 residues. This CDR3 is CASSEQAYEQFF. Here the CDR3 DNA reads TGTGCCAGCAGTGAGCAAGCGTATGAGCAGTTCTTC.

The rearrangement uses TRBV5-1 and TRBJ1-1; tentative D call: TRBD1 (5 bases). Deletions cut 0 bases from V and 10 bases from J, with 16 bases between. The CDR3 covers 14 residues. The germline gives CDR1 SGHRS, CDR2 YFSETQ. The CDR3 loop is CASSLAGPLGGAFF. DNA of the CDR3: TGCGCCAGCAGCTTGGCCGGGCCCCTCGGGGGAGCTTTCTTT.

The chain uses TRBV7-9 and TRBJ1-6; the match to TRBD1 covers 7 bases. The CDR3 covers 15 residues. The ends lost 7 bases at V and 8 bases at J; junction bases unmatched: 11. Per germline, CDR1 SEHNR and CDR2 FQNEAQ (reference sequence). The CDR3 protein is CASTQTGDKHSPLHF. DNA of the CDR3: TGTGCCAGCACCCAAACAGGGGACAAACATTCACCCCTCCACTTT. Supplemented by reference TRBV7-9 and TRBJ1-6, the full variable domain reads DTGVSQNPRHKITKRGQNVTFRCDPISEHNRLYWYRQTLGQGPEFLTYFQNEAQLEKSRLLSDRFSAERPKGSFSTLEIQRTEQGDSAMYLCASTQTGDKHSPLHFGNGTRLTVT.

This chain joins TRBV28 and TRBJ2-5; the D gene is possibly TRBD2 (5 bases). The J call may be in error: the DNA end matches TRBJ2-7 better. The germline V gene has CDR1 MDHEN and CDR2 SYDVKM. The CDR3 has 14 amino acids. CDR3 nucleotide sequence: TGTGCCAGCAGTTTAGGTAGCGCGGGCTACGAGCAGTACTTC. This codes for CASSLGSAGYEQYF.

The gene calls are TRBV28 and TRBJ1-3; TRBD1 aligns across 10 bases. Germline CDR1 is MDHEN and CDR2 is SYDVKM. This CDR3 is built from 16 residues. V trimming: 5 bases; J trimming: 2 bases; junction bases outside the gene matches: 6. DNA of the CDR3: TGTGCCAGCAGTGATCCGGGACAGGGGACTGGAAACACCATATATTTT. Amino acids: CASSDPGQGTGNTIYF.

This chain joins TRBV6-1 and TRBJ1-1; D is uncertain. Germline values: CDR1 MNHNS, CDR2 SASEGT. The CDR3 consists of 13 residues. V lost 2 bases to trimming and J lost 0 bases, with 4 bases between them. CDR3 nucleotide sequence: TGTGCCAGCAGTGAACAGTTGAACACTGAAGCTTTCTTT. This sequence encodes CASSEQLNTEAFF.

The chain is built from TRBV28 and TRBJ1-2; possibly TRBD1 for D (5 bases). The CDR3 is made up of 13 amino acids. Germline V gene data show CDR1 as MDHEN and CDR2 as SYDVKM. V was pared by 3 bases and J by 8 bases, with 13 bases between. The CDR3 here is CASSFMGQGGYTF. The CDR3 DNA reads TGTGCCAGCAGTTTCATGGGGCAAGGGGGCTACACCTTC.

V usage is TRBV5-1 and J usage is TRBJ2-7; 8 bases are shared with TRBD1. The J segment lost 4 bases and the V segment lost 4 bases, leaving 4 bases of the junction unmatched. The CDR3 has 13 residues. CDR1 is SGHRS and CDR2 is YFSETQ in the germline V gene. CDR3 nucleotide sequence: TGCGCCAGCAGCCATCGACAGGGGTACGAGCAGTACTTC. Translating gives CASSHRQGYEQYF.

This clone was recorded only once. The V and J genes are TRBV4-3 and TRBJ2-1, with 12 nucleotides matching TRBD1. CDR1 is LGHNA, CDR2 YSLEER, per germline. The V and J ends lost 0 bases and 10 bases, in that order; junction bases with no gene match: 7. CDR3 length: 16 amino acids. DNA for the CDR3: TGCGCCAGCAGCCAAGATTGGGACAGGGGGCGCCGGGAGCAGTTCTTC. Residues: CASSQDWDRGRREQFF.

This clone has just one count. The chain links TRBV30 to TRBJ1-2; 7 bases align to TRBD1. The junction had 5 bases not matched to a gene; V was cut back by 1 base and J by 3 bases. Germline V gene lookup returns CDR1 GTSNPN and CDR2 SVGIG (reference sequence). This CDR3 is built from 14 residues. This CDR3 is CAWSADRAYYGYTF. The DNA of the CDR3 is TGTGCCTGGAGTGCCGACAGGGCCTACTATGGCTACACCTTC.

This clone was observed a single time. CDR3 region: CASSQDRDGGLGTQYF. CDR3 nucleotide sequence: TGTGCCAGCAGCCAAGATCGGGACGGAGGTCTAGGTACGCAGTATTTT. The rearrangement joins TRBV4-2 to TRBJ2-3; either TRBD1 or TRBD2 may fit D (5 bases each). CDR3 length: 16 residues. CDR1 is LGHNA, CDR2 YNFKEQ, per germline. The V gene lost 0 bases and the J gene lost 8 bases, with 18 bases spanning the gap.

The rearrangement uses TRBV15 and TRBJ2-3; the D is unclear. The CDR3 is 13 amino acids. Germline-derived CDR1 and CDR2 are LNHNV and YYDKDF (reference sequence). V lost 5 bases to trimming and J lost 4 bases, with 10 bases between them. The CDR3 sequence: CATSERAADTQYF. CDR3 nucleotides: TGTGCCACCAGCGAAAGGGCGGCAGATACGCAGTATTTT.

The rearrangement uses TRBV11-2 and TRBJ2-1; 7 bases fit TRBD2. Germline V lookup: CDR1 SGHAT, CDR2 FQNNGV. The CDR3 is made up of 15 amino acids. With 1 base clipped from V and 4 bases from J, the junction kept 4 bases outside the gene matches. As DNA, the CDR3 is TGTGCCAGCAGCTTAGCAGCGGGAAATTACAATGAGCAGTTCTTC. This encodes CASSLAAGNYNEQFF.

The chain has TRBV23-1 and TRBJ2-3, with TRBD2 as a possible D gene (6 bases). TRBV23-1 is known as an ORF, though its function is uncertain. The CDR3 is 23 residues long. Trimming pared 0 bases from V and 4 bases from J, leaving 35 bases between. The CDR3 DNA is TGCGCCAGCAGTCAATCCCCCGGTCACCCCTTTTTTGGTCCGGGAGTAACCGCAGATACGCAGTATTTT. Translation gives CASSQSPGHPFFGPGVTADTQYF.

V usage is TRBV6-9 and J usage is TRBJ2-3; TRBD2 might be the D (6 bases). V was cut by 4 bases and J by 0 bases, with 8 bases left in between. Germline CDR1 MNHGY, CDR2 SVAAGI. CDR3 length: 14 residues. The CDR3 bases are TGTGCCAGCAGTTCCGGGACTAGCACAGATACGCAGTATTTT. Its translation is CASSSGTSTDTQYF.

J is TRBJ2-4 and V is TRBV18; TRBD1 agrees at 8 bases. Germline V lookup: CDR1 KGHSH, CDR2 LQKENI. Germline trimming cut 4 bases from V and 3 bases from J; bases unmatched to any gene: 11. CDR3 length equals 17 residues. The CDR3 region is CASSRYQGARDKNIQYF. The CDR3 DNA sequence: TGTGCCAGCTCACGATATCAGGGGGCTCGTGACAAAAACATTCAGTACTTC.

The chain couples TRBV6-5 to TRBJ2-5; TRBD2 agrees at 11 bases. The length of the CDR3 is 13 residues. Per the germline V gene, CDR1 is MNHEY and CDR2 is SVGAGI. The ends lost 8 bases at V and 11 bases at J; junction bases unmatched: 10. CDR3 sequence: CASSLAGVGEQYF. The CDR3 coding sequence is TGTGCCAGCTCACTAGCGGGAGTAGGTGAGCAGTACTTC.

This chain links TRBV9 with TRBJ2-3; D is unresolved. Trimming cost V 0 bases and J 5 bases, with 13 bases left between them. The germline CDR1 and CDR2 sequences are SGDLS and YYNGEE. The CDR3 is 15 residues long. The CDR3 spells CASSVDGAPGDTQYF. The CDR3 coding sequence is TGTGCCAGCAGCGTAGATGGAGCACCGGGAGATACGCAGTATTTT.

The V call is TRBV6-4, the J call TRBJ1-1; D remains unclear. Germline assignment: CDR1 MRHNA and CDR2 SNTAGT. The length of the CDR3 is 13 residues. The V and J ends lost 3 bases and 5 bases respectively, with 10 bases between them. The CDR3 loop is CASSELRDTEAFF. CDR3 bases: TGTGCCAGCAGTGAACTGAGGGATACTGAAGCTTTCTTT.

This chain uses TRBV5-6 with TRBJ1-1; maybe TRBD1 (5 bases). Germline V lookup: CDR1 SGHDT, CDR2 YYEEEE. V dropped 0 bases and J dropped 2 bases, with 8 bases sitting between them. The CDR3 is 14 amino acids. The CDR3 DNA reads TGTGCCAGCAGCTTGGTAGGGGAAAACACTGAAGCTTTCTTT. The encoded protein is CASSLVGENTEAFF.

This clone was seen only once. The CDR3 loop is CASTLTGQETQYF. The CDR3, as DNA: TGTGCCAGCACGTTAACAGGCCAAGAGACCCAGTACTTC. This sequence joins TRBV5-8 and TRBJ2-5, with D perhaps TRBD1 (5 bases). Germline CDR1 SGHTS, CDR2 YDEGEE. This CDR3 contains 13 residues. Trimming removed 6 bases at V and 1 base at J, with 10 bases between.

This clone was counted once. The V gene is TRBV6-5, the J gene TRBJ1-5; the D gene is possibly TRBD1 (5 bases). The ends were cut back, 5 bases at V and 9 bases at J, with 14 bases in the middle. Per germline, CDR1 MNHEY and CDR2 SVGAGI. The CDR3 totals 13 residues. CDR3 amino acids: CASSKQGSRPQHF. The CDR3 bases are TGTGCCAGCAGTAAGCAGGGTTCACGGCCCCAGCATTTT.

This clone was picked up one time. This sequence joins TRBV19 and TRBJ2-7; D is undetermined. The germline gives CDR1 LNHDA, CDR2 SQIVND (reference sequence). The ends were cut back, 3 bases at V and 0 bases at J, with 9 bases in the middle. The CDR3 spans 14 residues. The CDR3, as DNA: TGTGCCAGTAGTATTTCTCACAGCTCCTACGAGCAGTACTTC. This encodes CASSISHSSYEQYF.

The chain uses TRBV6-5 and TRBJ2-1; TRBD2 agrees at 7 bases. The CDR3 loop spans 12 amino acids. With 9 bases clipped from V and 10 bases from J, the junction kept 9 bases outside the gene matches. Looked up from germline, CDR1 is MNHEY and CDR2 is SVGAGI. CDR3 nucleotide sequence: TGTGCCAGTAAAGCGGGATTCAGGGAGCAGTTCTTC. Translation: CASKAGFREQFF.